This TCR beta chain originates from a study of blood T cells in healthy people across ages. The use of a sample-barcoded 5' primer and a J-beta primer mix characterized a second PCR of about 7 to 12 cycles. One entry per CDR3 protein results from TCRdb running MiXCR on the 5' RACE reads. The sample has about 970,000 distinct CDR3 sequences, just over 50% seen once; the top ten hold about a fifth. As to this clonotype: What it binds is not known.

For every donor, a draw yielded 9.5 to 10 milliliters of peripheral blood. Study-wide findings and caveats: In long-lived donors, naive CD4+ cell counts and diversity exceeded those of aged donors.

The sequence came from a woman aged 60 to 75 in good health. Specimen: blood.

CDR3: CASSQEGTDTYEQYF. For the CDR3, the DNA is TGTGCCAGCAGCCAAGAAGGGACTGACACCTACGAGCAGTACTTC. The gene calls are TRBV4-2 and TRBJ2-7, with a tentative D call TRBD2 (6 bases). The V gene lost 0 bases and the J gene lost 2 bases, with 11 bases spanning the gap. Germline-derived CDR1 and CDR2 are LGHNA and YNFKEQ. The CDR3 sequence is 15 residues long.